This TCR beta chain emerged from a study of CD8+ T cells in alopecia areata. Study as a whole: Treated patients received oral tofacitinib, 5 to 10 mg twice daily. For 6 to 18 months, tofacitinib was taken, and 6 months off drug followed. Study-level results: TCRs were shared less clearly across patients than in mice, possibly for HLA-related reasons. Tofacitinib significantly decreased scalp clonality and expanded CD8+ clones among top 100.

The CDR3 contains 16 residues. The V end lost 1 base, the J end lost 3 bases, and 18 bases lay between the germline ends. The germline gives CDR1 GTSNPN, CDR2 SVGIG (reference sequence). This clone showed up just a few times. The antigen remains undetermined. The treatment is: oral pan-JAK inhibitor, 5-10 mg twice daily. In each case, RNA was isolated and then reverse transcribed into cDNA as the sequencing template. This table comes from immunoSEQ multiplex PCR, and its TCRdb copy is limited to in-frame clones, with some not included. Counted here are about 120,000 clones, roughly 58% occurring once; the ten biggest clones make up approximately 29%.

This sequence originates from a human donor with alopecia areata. The chain carries TRBV30 and TRBJ1-2; D is unclear. Sequences were derived from CD8+ T cells sorted from blood, sampled at week 4, from a patient treated with tofacitinib. CDR3 sequence (DNA): TGTGCCTGGAGTGACACCGACCCTCCGGGGTACTATGGCTACACCTTC. It translates to CAWSDTDPPGYYGYTF.